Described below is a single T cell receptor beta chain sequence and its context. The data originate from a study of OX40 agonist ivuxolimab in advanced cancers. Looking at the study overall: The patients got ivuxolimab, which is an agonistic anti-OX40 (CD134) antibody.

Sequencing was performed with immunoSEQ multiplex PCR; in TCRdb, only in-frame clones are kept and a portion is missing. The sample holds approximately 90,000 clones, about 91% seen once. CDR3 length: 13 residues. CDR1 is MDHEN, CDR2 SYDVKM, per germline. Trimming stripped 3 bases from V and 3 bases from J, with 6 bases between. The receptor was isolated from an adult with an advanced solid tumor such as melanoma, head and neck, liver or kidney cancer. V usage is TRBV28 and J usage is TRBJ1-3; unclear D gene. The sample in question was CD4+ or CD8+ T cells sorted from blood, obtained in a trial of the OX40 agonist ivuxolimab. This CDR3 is CASSFQIGNTIYF. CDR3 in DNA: TGTGCCAGCAGTTTTCAGATTGGAAACACCATATATTTT.